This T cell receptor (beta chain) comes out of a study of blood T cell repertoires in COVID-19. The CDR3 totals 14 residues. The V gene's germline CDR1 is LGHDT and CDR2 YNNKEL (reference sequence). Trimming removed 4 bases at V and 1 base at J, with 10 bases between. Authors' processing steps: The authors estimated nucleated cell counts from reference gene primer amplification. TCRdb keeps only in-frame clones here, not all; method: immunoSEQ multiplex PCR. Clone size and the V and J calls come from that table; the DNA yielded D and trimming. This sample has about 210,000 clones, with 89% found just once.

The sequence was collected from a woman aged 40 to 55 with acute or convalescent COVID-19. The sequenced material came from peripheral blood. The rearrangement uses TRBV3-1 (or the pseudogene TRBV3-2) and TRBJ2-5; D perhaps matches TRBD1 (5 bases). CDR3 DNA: TGTGCCAGCAGCCGGCAGGGATTCCAAGAGACCCAGTACTTC. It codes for CASSRQGFQETQYF.